These 11 T cell receptor beta chains were sequenced from one sample in a study of T cell repertoires in cytomegalovirus infection. Via MiXCR, TCRdb re-called the reads, giving one row per CDR3 protein. There are about 240,000 distinct CDR3 sequences in the sample; around 12% occur only once, and 1.5% to 2% lies in the top ten. Source material: PBMCs. These receptors were taken from a human donor in good health (CMV status not recorded). Some clones in this sample may be carry-over from other donors' samples.

In its sample, this clonotype was seen many times. The CDR3 sequence is CASSNGQFSGNTIYF. The DNA for the CDR3 is TGTGCCAGTAGTAATGGACAGTTCTCTGGAAACACCATATATTTT. The chain has TRBV19 and TRBJ1-3; maybe TRBD1 (6 bases). V was clipped by 4 bases and J by 0 bases, with 10 bases between them. This CDR3 region has 15 residues. Germline-derived CDR1 and CDR2 are LNHDA and SQIVND (reference sequence).

There are many counts of this clonotype. Written as DNA, the CDR3 is TGTGCCAGCAGCCCCTCCAGGAGTGCCAACACTGAAGCTTTCTTT. This sequence encodes CASSPSRSANTEAFF. The rearrangement joins TRBV7-9 to TRBJ1-1, with D unclear. Germline V lookup: CDR1 SEHNR, CDR2 FQNEAQ (reference sequence). The CDR3 is 15 amino acids. The V end was cut by 5 bases, the J end by 2 bases, with 15 bases between.

There are many counts of this clonotype. The V and J genes are TRBV7-2 and TRBJ2-6; the D gene is possibly TRBD1 (6 bases). Germline assignment: CDR1 SGHTA and CDR2 FQGNSA. V lost 5 bases to trimming and J lost 0 bases, with 11 bases between them. The CDR3 has 16 residues. The CDR3 DNA follows: TGTGCCAGCAGCGGCCACAGGGCCTCTGGGGCCAACGTCCTGACTTTC. Its translation: CASSGHRASGANVLTF. The complete variable domain, with remaining parts taken from reference TRBV7-2 and TRBJ2-6, reads GAGVSQSPSNKVTEKGKDVELRCDPISGHTALYWYRQSLGQGLEFLIYFQGNSAPDKSGLPSDRFSAERTGGSVSTLTIQRTQQEDSAVYLCASSGHRASGANVLTFGAGSRLTVL.

This clonotype showed up many times. The chain uses TRBV28 and TRBJ2-7, with D perhaps TRBD2 (5 bases). CDR3 length: 15 residues. V lost 5 bases and J 6 bases, leaving 20 bases between the germline ends. Germline-derived CDR1 and CDR2 are MDHEN and SYDVKM. The chain's CDR3 is CASSPFPTTLFEQYF. The CDR3 DNA is TGTGCCAGCAGTCCCTTTCCGACTACCTTATTCGAGCAGTACTTC. Filled out from reference TRBV28 and TRBJ2-7, the complete variable domain reads DVKVTQSSRYLVKRTGEKVFLECVQDMDHENMFWYRQDPGLGLRLIYFSYDVKMKEKGDIPEGYSVSREKKERFSLILESASTNQTSMYLCASSPFPTTLFEQYFGPGTRLTVT.

The chain recombines TRBV6-6 with TRBJ1-1, with D perhaps matching TRBD1 (5 bases). CDR3 length: 16 residues. Germline lookup yields CDR1 MNHNY and CDR2 SVGAGI (reference sequence). The V gene lost 10 bases and the J gene lost 0 bases, with 21 bases spanning the gap. CDR3 sequence (DNA): TGTGCCATCAAAAAGGCGGGACTTCCGATGAACACTGAAGCTTTCTTT. Its translation: CAIKKAGLPMNTEAFF.

This clonotype turned up a few times. The chain joins TRBV12-3 or TRBV12-4 to TRBJ2-2; D might be TRBD1 (5 bases). CDR3 length: 15 residues. With 3 bases removed from V and 1 base from J, the gap between germline ends came to 9 bases. CDR3 DNA sequence: TGTGCCAGCAGTTTGGACACAATGAACACCGGGGAGCTGTTTTTT. Translating it yields CASSLDTMNTGELFF.

This clonotype came up a few times. This chain connects TRBV20-1 to TRBJ1-5; TRBD1 matches 9 bases. Germline V gives CDR1 DFQATT, CDR2 SNEGSKA (reference sequence). The junction had 17 bases not matched to a gene; V was cut back by 5 bases and J by 0 bases. The CDR3 is 19 amino acids. The CDR3 loop reads CSAVGRGTGLVDSNQPQHF. In DNA, the CDR3 is TGCAGTGCTGTCGGGAGGGGGACAGGGCTTGTCGATAGCAATCAGCCCCAGCATTTT.

This clonotype was observed many times. The rearrangement links TRBV7-2 to TRBJ1-5; D may be TRBD1 (6 bases). The CDR3 loop spans 16 amino acids. Trimming took off 2 bases at V and 0 bases at J, with 11 bases between the two ends. Germline-derived CDR1 and CDR2 are SGHTA and FQGNSA. CDR3 sequence (DNA): TGTGCCAGCAGCTTACGGTCAGGGGATAGCAATCAGCCCCAGCATTTT. The encoded protein is CASSLRSGDSNQPQHF. Based on the CDR3 plus reference TRBV7-2 and TRBJ1-5, the full variable domain is GAGVSQSPSNKVTEKGKDVELRCDPISGHTALYWYRQSLGQGLEFLIYFQGNSAPDKSGLPSDRFSAERTGGSVSTLTIQRTQQEDSAVYLCASSLRSGDSNQPQHFGDGTRLSIL.

This clonotype was detected many times. The CDR3 coding sequence is TGTGCCAGCAGCTTAGTTGCGGGGTTTAGCACAGATACGCAGTATTTT. As protein: CASSLVAGFSTDTQYF. V gene TRBV7-2 combines with J gene TRBJ2-3; D might be TRBD2 (6 bases). In germline, CDR1 is SGHTA, CDR2 FQGNSA. This CDR3 comprises 16 residues. Trimming removed 1 base from V and 0 bases from J, with 11 bases in between.

This clonotype was recorded a few times. The V call is TRBV9, the J call TRBJ1-1; a weak D match, TRBD1 (5 bases). The V end was cut by 3 bases, the J end by 5 bases, with 14 bases between. This CDR3 has 14 residues. Germline V lookup: CDR1 SGDLS, CDR2 YYNGEE. In nucleotides, the CDR3 is TGTGCCAGCAGCGGGGGGTCGGGGAGGACTGAAGCTTTCTTT. This codes for CASSGGSGRTEAFF.

The V and J genes are TRBV15 and TRBJ2-1, with 11 positions matching TRBD2. Germline CDR1 is LNHNV and CDR2 is YYDKDF (reference sequence). The ends lost 3 bases at V and 5 bases at J; junction bases unmatched: 6. The CDR3 spans 16 residues. The DNA of the CDR3 is TGTGCCACCAGCAGGCTTAGCGGGAGGGACGACAATGAGCAGTTCTTC. This encodes CATSRLSGRDDNEQFF.